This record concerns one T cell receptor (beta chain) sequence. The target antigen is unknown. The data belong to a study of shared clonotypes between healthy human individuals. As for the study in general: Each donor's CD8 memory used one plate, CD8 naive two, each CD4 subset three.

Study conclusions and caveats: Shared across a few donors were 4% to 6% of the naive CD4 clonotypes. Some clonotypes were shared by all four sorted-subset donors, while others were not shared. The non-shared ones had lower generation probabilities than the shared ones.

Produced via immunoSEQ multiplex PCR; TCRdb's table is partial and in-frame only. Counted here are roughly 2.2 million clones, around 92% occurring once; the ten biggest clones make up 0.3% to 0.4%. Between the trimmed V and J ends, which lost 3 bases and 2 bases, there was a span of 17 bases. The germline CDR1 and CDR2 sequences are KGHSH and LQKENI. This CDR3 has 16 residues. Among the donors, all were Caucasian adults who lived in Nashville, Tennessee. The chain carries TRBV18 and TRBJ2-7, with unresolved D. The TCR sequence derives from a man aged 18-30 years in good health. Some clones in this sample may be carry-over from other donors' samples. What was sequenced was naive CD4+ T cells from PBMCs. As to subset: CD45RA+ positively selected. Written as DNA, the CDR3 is TGTGCCAGCTCACCGGGCGGAGCAGGTCCTACCTACGAGCAGTACTTC. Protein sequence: CASSPGGAGPTYEQYF.